The 29 T cell receptor beta chains in this list originate from one sample, sequenced in a study of T cells after yellow fever vaccination. MiXCR, applied by TCRdb to the 5' RACE reads, yields one record per CDR3 protein. Altogether about 25,000 distinct CDR3 sequences are present, roughly 3.3% being singletons, with the ten largest covering 0.98%. The material was PBMCs, either bulk or a sorted T-cell subset (CD4+, CD8+, memory, or dextramer-sorted; not recorded which), obtained about 49 days after the first yellow fever vaccination. These receptors originate from a man between 18 and 29 years old who received the YFV17D yellow fever vaccine.

There are many counts of this clonotype. The gene calls are TRBV18 and TRBJ2-7; D gene ambiguous. Germline assignment: CDR1 KGHSH and CDR2 LQKENI. V lost 2 bases and J 3 bases, leaving 8 bases between the germline ends. The CDR3 is made up of 13 amino acids. The CDR3 spells CASSPIAGYEQYV. CDR3 bases: TGTGCCAGCTCACCAATCGCAGGCTACGAGCAGTACGTC.

This clonotype was counted ten times or more. This chain links TRBV12-3 or TRBV12-4 with TRBJ1-2, with 8 positions matching TRBD1. The CDR3 covers 15 residues. Losses at the gene ends were 6 bases for V and 7 bases for J; bases not matched to a gene: 13. CDR3 residues: CASRPDRPGGSGYTF. CDR3 DNA sequence: TGTGCCAGCAGGCCCGACCGCCCAGGGGGCTCTGGCTACACCTTC.

Ten or more counts support this clonotype. The chain is built from TRBV5-6 and TRBJ1-2; the match to TRBD1 covers 8 bases. The germline CDR1 and CDR2 sequences are SGHDT and YYEEEE. The CDR3 is 14 residues long. Trimming at V came to 0 bases and at J to 4 bases, leaving 2 bases not matched to a gene. CDR3 DNA: TGTGCCAGCAGCTTGGCAGGGGGCGGCTATGGCTACACCTTC. Translation: CASSLAGGGYGYTF. The whole variable domain, remainder taken from reference TRBV5-6 and TRBJ1-2, is DAGVTQSPTHLIKTRGQQVTLRCSPKSGHDTVSWYQQALGQGPQFIFQYYEEEERQRGNFPDRFSGHQFPNYSSELNVNALLLGDSALYLCASSLAGGGYGYTFGSGTRLTVV.

The chain uses TRBV12-3 or TRBV12-4 and TRBJ1-1; no clear D. The CDR3 covers 17 residues. CDR3 loop: CTRSLLGYPYQAHEAFF. The CDR3 region has the DNA TGTACCCGCAGTTTACTGGGTTATCCCTATCAGGCCCATGAAGCTTTCTTT.

This clonotype is categorized as medium-sized. The rearrangement joins TRBV5-1 to TRBJ2-1, with TRBD2 identical over 10 bases. The CDR3 sequence is 15 residues long. Germline loops: CDR1 SGHRS, CDR2 YFSETQ. Losses at the gene ends were 3 bases for V and 10 bases for J; bases not matched to a gene: 10. The CDR3 DNA sequence: TGCGCCAGCAGCTCCCTAGCGGGGGACCTGGGAGAGCAGTTCTTC. As protein: CASSSLAGDLGEQFF.

This clonotype was counted ten times or more. The chain combines TRBV6-2 or TRBV6-3 with TRBJ2-5; 7 bases agree with TRBD2. In germline, CDR1 is MNHEY, CDR2 SVGEGT. CDR3 length: 13 residues. The V segment lost 6 bases and the J segment 4 bases; nucleotides outside the gene matches: 5. In DNA form, the CDR3 reads TGTGCCAGCAGACCACCGGGGGGAGAGACCCAGTACTTC. It specifies CASRPPGGETQYF.

This clonotype has at least ten counts. J is TRBJ2-3 and V is TRBV7-2; 8 bases fit TRBD2. Germline assignment: CDR1 SGHTA and CDR2 FQGNSA. The length of the CDR3 is 16 residues. Unmatched junction bases numbered 7, after V lost 5 bases and J lost 0 bases. CDR3 sequence (DNA): TGTGCCAGCAGCGTATGGGCGGGGGGTAGCACAGATACGCAGTATTTT. It is translated as CASSVWAGGSTDTQYF.

This clonotype was found many times. The chain couples TRBV7-6 to TRBJ1-2; D call uncertain. This CDR3 has 13 residues. Trimming removed 3 bases at V and 8 bases at J, with 13 bases between. Germline V gene sequence: CDR1 SGHVS, CDR2 FNYEAQ. In DNA, the CDR3 is TGTGCCAGCAGCTTTTTGCCAAGTCGGGGCTACACCTTC. It yields the protein CASSFLPSRGYTF.

Ten or more counts support this clonotype. The rearrangement links TRBV6-1 to TRBJ2-4, with TRBD1 identical over 9 bases. The CDR3 contains 14 residues. Germline CDR1 and CDR2: MNHNS and SASEGT. J lost 8 bases, V lost 6 bases, and 8 bases had no gene match. CDR3 residues: CASSPRTGEDIQYF. The CDR3 coding sequence is TGTGCCAGCAGCCCCAGGACAGGGGAAGACATTCAGTACTTC.

In its sample, this clonotype was seen many times. V is TRBV9 and J is TRBJ2-1; 9 nucleotides line up with TRBD2. The CDR3 covers 19 residues. The junction had 12 bases not matched to a gene; V was cut back by 0 bases and J by 2 bases. In germline, CDR1 is SGDLS, CDR2 YYNGEE. CDR3 region: CASSVEGSERGAPYNEQFF. The CDR3 DNA reads TGTGCCAGCAGCGTAGAAGGGAGTGAGCGGGGGGCCCCCTACAATGAGCAGTTCTTC.

The table lists this clonotype with many counts. V and J are TRBV5-1 and TRBJ2-5, with 7 bases that match TRBD1. The germline CDR1 and CDR2 sequences are SGHRS and YFSETQ. J gave up 5 bases and V 0 bases, and 1 base lay outside the gene matches. This CDR3 has 13 amino acids. CDR3 amino acids: CASSLGQGETQYF. CDR3 bases: TGCGCCAGCAGCTTGGGACAGGGTGAGACCCAGTACTTC.

This clonotype was observed many times. A read error may produce the germline difference seen at one junction end. V is TRBV7-2 and J is TRBJ1-4; possible D gene TRBD1, 5 bases. This CDR3 has 14 amino acids. Germline V gene data show CDR1 as SGHTA and CDR2 as FQGNSA. CDR3 DNA: TGTGCCAGCAGCCCGTGGGGGACTAATGAAGAACTGTTTTTT. Translation gives CASSPWGTNEELFF.

This clonotype was picked up many times. V and J are TRBV7-9 and TRBJ2-1; D possibly matches TRBD1 or TRBD2 (6 bases each). The CDR3 has 14 residues. Germline V gives CDR1 SEHNR, CDR2 FQNEAQ (reference sequence). Trimming removed 5 bases from V and 10 bases from J, with 18 bases in between. CDR3 DNA: TGTGCCAGCAGCCCTCGACGAGGGGGGCCGGAGCAGTTCTTC. Encoded protein: CASSPRRGGPEQFF.

This clonotype was counted many times. This chain joins TRBV5-1 and TRBJ2-2; 8 bases fit TRBD1. This CDR3 is 16 amino acids long. Germline V gene lookup returns CDR1 SGHRS and CDR2 YFSETQ. Germline trimming cut 0 bases from V and 6 bases from J; bases unmatched to any gene: 7. CDR3 nucleotide sequence: TGCGCCAGCAGCTTGGAGCAGGGGGCAAACGCCGGGGAGCTGTTTTTT. Translation gives CASSLEQGANAGELFF.

There are many counts of this clonotype. The rearrangement links TRBV28 to TRBJ1-1, with TRBD1 matching 7 bases. Germline CDR1 MDHEN, CDR2 SYDVKM. This CDR3 spans 15 amino acids. The V and J ends lost 7 bases and 7 bases, in that order; junction bases with no gene match: 15. The CDR3 DNA reads as TGTGCCAGCATTCCCCAAGACAGGGTACGAAATGAAGCTTTCTTT. Translation gives CASIPQDRVRNEAFF.

Ten or more counts support this clonotype. The V and J genes are TRBV7-2 and TRBJ2-7; unclear D gene. V lost 6 bases, J lost 0 bases, and 12 bases lay in between. There are 14 residues in the CDR3. Germline V gene lookup returns CDR1 SGHTA and CDR2 FQGNSA. The CDR3 sequence is CASSAHSISYEQYV. CDR3 nucleotide sequence: TGTGCCAGCAGTGCCCACAGCATCTCCTACGAGCAGTACGTC.

This clonotype was counted ten times or more. The chain recombines TRBV4-3 with TRBJ2-7, with D perhaps TRBD1 or TRBD2 (5 bases each). From germline, CDR1 is LGHNA and CDR2 YSLEER. V lost 0 bases, J lost 0 bases, and 15 bases lay in between. This CDR3 is 17 amino acids long. CDR3 amino acids: CASSQDRGEGSSYEQYF. The CDR3 region has the DNA TGCGCCAGCAGCCAAGATAGGGGAGAGGGGAGCTCCTACGAGCAGTACTTC.

This clonotype appeared many times. CDR3 amino acids: CATSGGHKRGSSGDEQFF. The CDR3, as DNA: TGTGCCACCAGTGGGGGCCATAAGCGGGGGTCCTCTGGGGATGAGCAGTTCTTC. The chain employs TRBV24-1 and TRBJ2-1, with 8 nucleotides matching TRBD2. V dropped 5 bases and J dropped 8; count of bases not matched to a gene: 19. CDR1 is KGHDR and CDR2 is SFDVKD in the germline V gene. The CDR3 has 18 residues.

Many counts were recorded for this clonotype. V is TRBV6-1 and J is TRBJ2-7, with D perhaps TRBD2 (6 bases). This CDR3 has 14 residues. Germline loops: CDR1 MNHNS, CDR2 SASEGT. V gave up 6 bases and J gave up 4 bases, with 16 bases separating them. Here the CDR3 DNA reads TGTGCCAGCAGCCGGGCCCAGGCGGGATACGAGCAGTACGTC. Translating gives CASSRAQAGYEQYV.

This clonotype was observed at least ten times. DNA of the CDR3: TGTGCCAGCAGCTTGGCCGAGACAGGGGGCCCTAACACTGAAGCTTTCTTT. This translates into CASSLAETGGPNTEAFF. The chain is built from TRBV5-4 and TRBJ1-1; 10 bases match TRBD1. The V segment lost 0 bases and the J segment 2 bases; nucleotides outside the gene matches: 7. The CDR3 is 17 amino acids. From germline, CDR1 is SGHNT and CDR2 YYREEE (reference sequence).

This clonotype was detected ten times or more. The chain carries TRBV12-3 or TRBV12-4 and TRBJ1-1; TRBD1 is a possible D gene (5 bases). V was shortened by 5 bases and J by 4 bases, with 20 bases between the two germline ends. The CDR3 consists of 16 residues. Here the CDR3 DNA reads TGTGCCAGCAGTACCCGACAGAGCACCTCTTTCACTGAAGCTTTCTTT. The encoded protein is CASSTRQSTSFTEAFF.

This clonotype was found many times. The chain is built from TRBV7-9 and TRBJ1-3, with no clear D. The CDR3 length is 13 residues. CDR1 is SEHNR, CDR2 FQNEAQ, per germline (reference sequence). V was clipped by 3 bases and J by 4 bases, with 7 bases between them. CDR3 sequence: CASSLTEGNTIYF. For the CDR3, the DNA is TGTGCCAGCAGCTTGACGGAAGGAAACACCATATATTTT. The variable domain in full, with the rest retrieved from reference TRBV7-9 and TRBJ1-3, is DTGVSQNPRHKITKRGQNVTFRCDPISEHNRLYWYRQTLGQGPEFLTYFQNEAQLEKSRLLSDRFSAERPKGSFSTLEIQRTEQGDSAMYLCASSLTEGNTIYFGEGSWLTVV.

Comment on this clonotype: One end of the junction is discordant with germline, which a read error may explain. The chain combines TRBV2 with TRBJ1-5; a weak D match, TRBD1 (5 bases). CDR1 and CDR2 from the germline V gene are SNHLY and FYNNEI. This CDR3 has 15 amino acids. The CDR3, as DNA: TGTGCCAGCAGGGGGCGGCGTTTTGGCAAGCAGCCCCAGCATTTT. It translates to CASRGRRFGKQPQHF.

This clonotype is labeled as medium-sized (0.01 to 0.1%). The V gene is TRBV20-1, the J gene TRBJ1-5; D unresolved. Germline CDR1 reads DFQATT; CDR2 reads SNEGSKA (reference sequence). The CDR3 loop spans 12 amino acids. The V and J ends lost 5 bases and 4 bases respectively, with 9 bases between them. The CDR3 loop is CSAVSGNQPQHF. The CDR3 DNA reads as TGCAGTGCTGTTTCCGGGAATCAGCCCCAGCATTTT.

This clonotype has at least ten counts. This sequence joins TRBV3-1 and TRBJ2-7; D gene uncertain. The CDR3 sequence is 15 residues long. V gave up 0 bases and J gave up 0 bases, with 9 bases separating them. Germline V gene lookup returns CDR1 LGHDT and CDR2 YNNKEL (reference sequence). CDR3 bases: TGTGCCAGCAGCCAAGAGGCGGAAGCCTCCTACGAGCAGTACTTC. Residues: CASSQEAEASYEQYF.

This clonotype was seen ten or more times. This chain connects TRBV5-6 to TRBJ1-1; D gene ambiguous. Deletions cut 4 bases from V and 6 bases from J, with 13 bases between. The V gene's germline CDR1 is SGHDT and CDR2 YYEEEE. The CDR3 has 13 amino acids. DNA of the CDR3: TGTGCCAGCAGCCCCGCCGGGTGGTCTGAAGCTTTCTTT. Its translation is CASSPAGWSEAFF. The full variable domain, in which reference TRBV5-6 and TRBJ1-1 provide the parts outside the CDR3, is DAGVTQSPTHLIKTRGQQVTLRCSPKSGHDTVSWYQQALGQGPQFIFQYYEEEERQRGNFPDRFSGHQFPNYSSELNVNALLLGDSALYLCASSPAGWSEAFFGQGTRLTVV.

By share, this clonotype ranks as medium-sized. The rearrangement uses TRBV2 and TRBJ2-3; D is unclear. The V and J ends lost 10 bases and 8 bases respectively, with 16 bases between them. Germline V gene sequence: CDR1 SNHLY, CDR2 FYNNEI. The CDR3 contains 12 residues. The CDR3 sequence: CATSPGPGTQYF. The DNA of the CDR3 is TGTGCCACCAGCCCAGGACCGGGTACGCAGTATTTT.

This clonotype was detected ten times or more. The J gene is TRBJ2-7, the V gene TRBV3-1; either TRBD1 or TRBD2 may fit D (6 bases each). CDR3 size: 14 residues. V was shortened by 3 bases and J by 2 bases, with 11 bases between the two germline ends. Germline CDR1 is LGHDT and CDR2 is YNNKEL (reference sequence). CDR3 protein: CASSQDRGPYEQYF. CDR3 nucleotide sequence: TGTGCCAGCAGCCAGGATCGGGGGCCCTACGAGCAGTACTTC.

This clonotype was observed at least ten times. The genes are TRBV5-1 and TRBJ1-2; the D gene is possibly TRBD1 (6 bases). V was cut by 0 bases and J by 6 bases, with 12 bases left in between. Germline V gene sequence: CDR1 SGHRS, CDR2 YFSETQ. CDR3 length equals 14 residues. This CDR3 is CASSLEGRGDGYTF. The CDR3 DNA reads as TGCGCCAGCAGCTTGGAAGGCAGGGGAGATGGCTACACCTTC.